A selection of T cell receptor beta chains follows, all from one sample in a study of T cells in Graves' hyperthyroidism and ophthalmopathy. TCRdb independently ran MiXCR on the multiplex PCR reads; one entry per CDR3 protein. This sample has more than 300,000 distinct CDR3 sequences, with about 15% found just once. Specimen: blood. These receptors came from a woman aged 30 to 39 with Graves' hyperthyroidism. CDR3s include the opening cysteine and the closing phenylalanine or tryptophan. The order of the fields is clone size, J gene, D gene, V gene, CDR3 DNA, CDR3 protein. D genes are given only for firm matches. Clone size is shown for a subset of rows, as once, few, many or a class of expanded clone.

abundance: many
j_gene: TRBJ2-7
d_gene: TRBD1
v_gene: TRBV18
CDR3nt: TGTGCCAGCTCACCCTCCGGGACAGGGGGCCGCGAGCAGTACTTC
CDR3aa: CASSPSGTGGREQYF

abundance: NA
j_gene: TRBJ1-1
d_gene: NA
v_gene: TRBV29-1
CDR3nt: TGCAGCGTTGGGAGGGGATCGTATTCTGCCAGGGATGGAGCTTTCTTT
CDR3aa: CSVGRGSYSARDGAFF

abundance: few
j_gene: TRBJ2-5
d_gene: NA
v_gene: TRBV9
CDR3nt: TGTGCCAGCAGCGTCGGGACACAGCAAGAGACCCAGTACTTC
CDR3aa: CASSVGTQQETQYF

abundance: NA
j_gene: TRBJ1-4
d_gene: NA
v_gene: TRBV10-3
CDR3nt: TGTGCCATCAGTGACGACAGGGAAAAACTGTTTTTT
CDR3aa: CAISDDREKLFF

abundance: NA
j_gene: TRBJ2-7
d_gene: NA
v_gene: TRBV7-9
CDR3nt: TGTGCCAGCAGCTTCCGGGGGAGCTCCTACGAGCAGTACTTC
CDR3aa: CASSFRGSSYEQYF

abundance: many
j_gene: TRBJ2-4
d_gene: TRBD1
v_gene: TRBV20-1
CDR3nt: TGCAGTGCTAGGACAGGGAGCATTCAGTACTTC
CDR3aa: CSARTGSIQYF

abundance: few
j_gene: TRBJ1-2
d_gene: TRBD1
v_gene: TRBV15
CDR3nt: TGTGCCACCAGCACCCTTACAGGGGGGGATAGACTTGACTATGGCTACACCTTC
CDR3aa: CATSTLTGGDRLDYGYTF

abundance: many
j_gene: TRBJ2-3
d_gene: NA
v_gene: TRBV2
CDR3nt: TGTGCCAGCAGGGGGACATTCTCCACAGATACGCAGTATTTT
CDR3aa: CASRGTFSTDTQYF

abundance: many
j_gene: TRBJ2-3
d_gene: TRBD2
v_gene: TRBV20-1
CDR3nt: TGCAGTGCGACAGGGACTAGCGTAACAGATACGCAGTATTTT
CDR3aa: CSATGTSVTDTQYF

abundance: many
j_gene: TRBJ2-1
d_gene: TRBD2
v_gene: TRBV6-1
CDR3nt: TGTGCCAGCAGTTTTGGACTAGCGGATTACAATGAGCAGTTCTTC
CDR3aa: CASSFGLADYNEQFF

abundance: few
j_gene: TRBJ2-3
d_gene: TRBD2
v_gene: TRBV7-9
CDR3nt: TGTGCCAGCAGCCCCGTAGCGGGAGGGCGGATAGATACGCAGTATTTT
CDR3aa: CASSPVAGGRIDTQYF

abundance: NA
j_gene: TRBJ2-7
d_gene: NA
v_gene: TRBV3-1
CDR3nt: TGTGCCAGCAGCCCCAGCCTGCCCACCTACGAGCAGTACTTC
CDR3aa: CASSPSLPTYEQYF

abundance: many
j_gene: TRBJ2-3
d_gene: NA
v_gene: TRBV12-3/TRBV12-4
CDR3nt: TGTGCCAGCAATACAGGCCATCCAGATACGCAGTATTTT
CDR3aa: CASNTGHPDTQYF

abundance: NA
j_gene: TRBJ2-7
d_gene: NA
v_gene: TRBV28
CDR3nt: TGTGCCAGCAGTTGGGGAAACCACGAGCAGTACTTC
CDR3aa: CASSWGNHEQYF

abundance: many
j_gene: TRBJ2-7
d_gene: NA
v_gene: TRBV27
CDR3nt: TGTGCCAGCAGTTCCACCGGGACGGTAAACGAGCAGTACTTC
CDR3aa: CASSSTGTVNEQYF

abundance: many
j_gene: TRBJ2-5
d_gene: NA
v_gene: TRBV6-5
CDR3nt: TGTGCCAGCAGTTACGCGGGTCTACAGGGGGGGCCCCAAGAGACCCAGTACTTC
CDR3aa: CASSYAGLQGGPQETQYF

abundance: many
j_gene: TRBJ1-5
d_gene: NA
v_gene: TRBV28
CDR3nt: TGTGCCAGCAGTCAACCCGACAGGAGAAGCAATCAGCCCCAGCATTTT
CDR3aa: CASSQPDRRSNQPQHF

abundance: few
j_gene: TRBJ2-5
d_gene: TRBD2
v_gene: TRBV7-9
CDR3nt: TGTGCCAGCAGCTCCCGGTTAGCGGGAGGGCCGTCTTCGCGAGAGACCCAGTACTTC
CDR3aa: CASSSRLAGGPSSRETQYF

abundance: many
j_gene: TRBJ1-5
d_gene: NA
v_gene: TRBV30
CDR3nt: TGTGCCTGGCAGGGGCGAAGGAGCAATCAGCCCCAGCATTTT
CDR3aa: CAWQGRRSNQPQHF

abundance: many
j_gene: TRBJ1-5
d_gene: NA
v_gene: TRBV12-3/TRBV12-4
CDR3nt: TGTGCCAGCAGTATTCCCAATCAGCCCCAGCATTTT
CDR3aa: CASSIPNQPQHF

abundance: many
j_gene: TRBJ2-7
d_gene: TRBD1
v_gene: TRBV20-1
CDR3nt: TGCAGTGCTCTCTCGGGGGACAGGGGTTCCCACGAGCAGTACTTC
CDR3aa: CSALSGDRGSHEQYF

abundance: many
j_gene: TRBJ2-5
d_gene: TRBD2
v_gene: TRBV20-1
CDR3nt: TGCAGTCCCTCCTCGGGAGGTCGCCAAGAGACCCAGTACTTC
CDR3aa: CSPSSGGRQETQYF

abundance: few
j_gene: TRBJ2-7
d_gene: TRBD2
v_gene: TRBV7-6
CDR3nt: TGTGCCAGCAGCCTAATGACTAGCGGGACTTCCTACGAGCAGTACTTC
CDR3aa: CASSLMTSGTSYEQYF

abundance: NA
j_gene: TRBJ2-1
d_gene: NA
v_gene: TRBV5-1
CDR3nt: NA
CDR3aa: CASSLGDFGNEQFF

abundance: NA
j_gene: TRBJ1-6
d_gene: NA
v_gene: TRBV5-4
CDR3nt: TGTGCCAGCAGAGAGGGGGGAACACTGGCGAATTCACCCCTCCACTTT
CDR3aa: CASREGGTLANSPLHF

abundance: many
j_gene: TRBJ1-1
d_gene: TRBD1
v_gene: TRBV20-1
CDR3nt: TGCAGTGCTAGGGACAGGACCTCTGAAGCTTTCTTT
CDR3aa: CSARDRTSEAFF

abundance: NA
j_gene: TRBJ1-5
d_gene: NA
v_gene: TRBV6-1
CDR3nt: TGTGCCAGCAGTGAACCAATTGGGACCCTCTGGCCCCAGCATTTT
CDR3aa: CASSEPIGTLWPQHF

abundance: few
j_gene: TRBJ2-7
d_gene: NA
v_gene: TRBV5-5
CDR3nt: TGTGCCAGCAGCTTCAAGGAGGGGGTGTTTAGCTCCTACGAGCAGTACTTC
CDR3aa: CASSFKEGVFSSYEQYF

abundance: many
j_gene: TRBJ2-7
d_gene: NA
v_gene: TRBV25-1
CDR3nt: TGTGCCAGCAGCCCCAACCTAGGACAGCGCTACGAGCAGTACTTC
CDR3aa: CASSPNLGQRYEQYF

abundance: NA
j_gene: TRBJ2-2
d_gene: NA
v_gene: TRBV6-2/TRBV6-3
CDR3nt: TGTGCCAGCAGTCCGGACAGGAACACCGGGGGGCTGTTTTTT
CDR3aa: CASSPDRNTGGLFF

abundance: NA
j_gene: TRBJ2-2
d_gene: NA
v_gene: TRBV5-5
CDR3nt: TGTGCCAGCGGGCCCCTGGCAGGGTCCACCGGGGAGCTGTTTTTT
CDR3aa: CASGPLAGSTGELFF

abundance: NA
j_gene: TRBJ2-2
d_gene: TRBD1
v_gene: TRBV5-6
CDR3nt: TGTGCCGGGACTGAACAGGGGGCAAACACCGGGGAGCTGTTTTTT
CDR3aa: CAGTEQGANTGELFF

abundance: many
j_gene: TRBJ1-6
d_gene: TRBD1
v_gene: TRBV20-1
CDR3nt: TGCAGTGCTAGTTTACCGGACAGGAGGAAGTCACCCCTCCACTTT
CDR3aa: CSASLPDRRKSPLHF

abundance: few
j_gene: TRBJ1-3
d_gene: NA
v_gene: TRBV11-2
CDR3nt: TGTGCCAGCAGCTCAACTACGCGTACTGGAAACACCATATATTTT
CDR3aa: CASSSTTRTGNTIYF

abundance: NA
j_gene: TRBJ1-2
d_gene: TRBD1
v_gene: TRBV2
CDR3nt: TGTGCCAGCGGGACAGGGTTCGGACGTTATGGCTACACCTTC
CDR3aa: CASGTGFGRYGYTF

abundance: NA
j_gene: TRBJ2-2
d_gene: NA
v_gene: TRBV7-2
CDR3nt: TGTGCCAGCAGCTTAGATGCCAGCGGCACCGGGGAGCTGTTTTTT
CDR3aa: CASSLDASGTGELFF

abundance: NA
j_gene: TRBJ2-7
d_gene: NA
v_gene: TRBV6-1
CDR3nt: TGTGCCAGCAGTCCGTCGGACAAATACGAGCAGTACTTC
CDR3aa: CASSPSDKYEQYF

abundance: few
j_gene: TRBJ2-5
d_gene: TRBD2
v_gene: TRBV7-9
CDR3nt: TGTGCCAGCAGCTCGGGACTAGCGGGAATGGAGACCCAGTACTTC
CDR3aa: CASSSGLAGMETQYF

abundance: many
j_gene: TRBJ2-5
d_gene: NA
v_gene: TRBV11-2
CDR3nt: TGTGCCAGCAGCCTAGGGGTCTTATCCCCCCAGGAGACCCAGTACTTC
CDR3aa: CASSLGVLSPQETQYF

abundance: few
j_gene: TRBJ2-1
d_gene: NA
v_gene: TRBV7-8
CDR3nt: TGTGCCAGCAGTTTTCCACCGGACAGTCCCGGGCATGAGCAGTTCTTC
CDR3aa: CASSFPPDSPGHEQFF

abundance: many
j_gene: TRBJ2-7
d_gene: NA
v_gene: TRBV28
CDR3nt: TGTGCCAGCAGTTTACTCTCTTCCGAGCAGTACTTC
CDR3aa: CASSLLSSEQYF

abundance: NA
j_gene: TRBJ2-3
d_gene: NA
v_gene: TRBV9
CDR3nt: TGTGCCAGCAGCCCACGCATTGGGGCCACAGATACGCAGTATTTT
CDR3aa: CASSPRIGATDTQYF

abundance: many
j_gene: TRBJ2-3
d_gene: NA
v_gene: TRBV11-1
CDR3nt: TGTGCCAGCAGCCCCTGGATGGGAACGCAGTATTTT
CDR3aa: CASSPWMGTQYF

abundance: few
j_gene: TRBJ1-5
d_gene: TRBD1
v_gene: TRBV20-1
CDR3nt: TGCAGTGCTAATGAAGGACAGGGTCAGCCCCAGCATTTT
CDR3aa: CSANEGQGQPQHF

abundance: many
j_gene: TRBJ2-3
d_gene: NA
v_gene: TRBV20-1
CDR3nt: TGCAGTGCTAGAGCAACGGGCCCGGGAGTCGGACGCACAGATACGCAGTATTTT
CDR3aa: CSARATGPGVGRTDTQYF

abundance: many
j_gene: TRBJ2-1
d_gene: TRBD2
v_gene: TRBV18
CDR3nt: TGTGCCAGCTCACCCGGACGGGAGGGCTTGCAGTTCTTC
CDR3aa: CASSPGREGLQFF

abundance: NA
j_gene: TRBJ2-6
d_gene: NA
v_gene: TRBV5-1
CDR3nt: TGCGCCAGCAGGTTGGGTACGGGATCTGGGGCCTACGTCCTGACTTTC
CDR3aa: CASRLGTGSGAYVLTF

abundance: few
j_gene: TRBJ2-3
d_gene: NA
v_gene: TRBV5-4
CDR3nt: TGTGCCAGCAGCTTACCCGGGATCGCCCATACGCAGTATTTT
CDR3aa: CASSLPGIAHTQYF

abundance: NA
j_gene: TRBJ2-3
d_gene: NA
v_gene: TRBV19
CDR3nt: TGTGCCAGTAGTATAGTTGCGGGGTTCACAGATACGCAGTATTTT
CDR3aa: CASSIVAGFTDTQYF

abundance: NA
j_gene: TRBJ1-3
d_gene: NA
v_gene: TRBV6-5
CDR3nt: TGTGCCAGCACCTATATTAAACCCTCTGGAAACACCATATATTTT
CDR3aa: CASTYIKPSGNTIYF

abundance: NA
j_gene: TRBJ1-1
d_gene: NA
v_gene: TRBV30
CDR3nt: TGTGCCTGGGGGTTGGGGGGGAACACTGAAGCTTTCTTT
CDR3aa: CAWGLGGNTEAFF

abundance: many
j_gene: TRBJ1-5
d_gene: NA
v_gene: TRBV30
CDR3nt: TGTGCCTGGAGTAGCCCAGGCGGGAGCAATCAGCCCCAGCATTTT
CDR3aa: CAWSSPGGSNQPQHF

abundance: few
j_gene: TRBJ1-1
d_gene: TRBD1
v_gene: TRBV6-1
CDR3nt: TGTGCCAGCAGCCCGACAGGGGAGGTTGAAGCTTTCTTT
CDR3aa: CASSPTGEVEAFF

abundance: many
j_gene: TRBJ2-1
d_gene: NA
v_gene: TRBV7-8
CDR3nt: TGTGCCAGCAGCTTACTTTTACGGGGTGAGCAGTTCTTC
CDR3aa: CASSLLLRGEQFF

abundance: NA
j_gene: TRBJ2-1
d_gene: NA
v_gene: TRBV6-1
CDR3nt: TGTGCCAGCACCCCCCATTCTCAGGTCACTGAGCAGTTCTTC
CDR3aa: CASTPHSQVTEQFF

abundance: few
j_gene: TRBJ2-3
d_gene: TRBD2
v_gene: TRBV6-2/TRBV6-3
CDR3nt: TGTGCCAGCACCCGTTCTGGACTAGCGGGAGTGCCAGATACGCAGTATTTT
CDR3aa: CASTRSGLAGVPDTQYF